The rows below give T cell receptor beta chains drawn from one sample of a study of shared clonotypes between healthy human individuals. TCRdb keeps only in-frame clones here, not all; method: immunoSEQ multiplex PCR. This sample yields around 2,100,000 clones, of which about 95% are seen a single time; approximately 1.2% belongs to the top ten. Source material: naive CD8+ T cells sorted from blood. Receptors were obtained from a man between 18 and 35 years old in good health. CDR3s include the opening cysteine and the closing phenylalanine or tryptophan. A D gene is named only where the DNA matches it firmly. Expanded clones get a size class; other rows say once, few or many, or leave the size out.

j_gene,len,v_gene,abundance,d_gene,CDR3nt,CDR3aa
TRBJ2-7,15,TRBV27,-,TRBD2,TGTGCCAGCAGTTTATCCGGGCTAGCGGGGTCCGAGCAGTACTTC,CASSLSGLAGSEQYF
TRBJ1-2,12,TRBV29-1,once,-,TGCAGCGTTGGAGGGGCAGGGCATGGCTACACCTTC,CSVGGAGHGYTF
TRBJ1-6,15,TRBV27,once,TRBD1,TGTGCCAGCAGTGTCGGACAGGGAGGAGGTTCACCCCTCCACTTT,CASSVGQGGGSPLHF
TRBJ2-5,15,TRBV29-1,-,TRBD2,TGCAGCGTTGAAGACCCCGGGACTAATCAAGAGACCCAGTACTTC,CSVEDPGTNQETQYF
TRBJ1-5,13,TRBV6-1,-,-,TGTGCCAGCAAAGGGTCTAGCAATCAGCCCCAGCATTTT,CASKGSSNQPQHF
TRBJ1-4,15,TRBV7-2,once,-,TGTGCCAGCAGCTGGGCCGACGTGGTTGATGAAAAACTGTTTTTT,CASSWADVVDEKLFF
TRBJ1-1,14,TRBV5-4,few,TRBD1,TGTGCCAGCAGCTTGGACAGGGGAGGCACTGAAGCTTTCTTT,CASSLDRGGTEAFF
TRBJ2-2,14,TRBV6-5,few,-,TGTGCCAGCAGTTACGACAGGAACACCGGGGAGCTGTTTTTT,CASSYDRNTGELFF
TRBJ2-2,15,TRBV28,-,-,TGTGCCAGCAGTTTTGTACAGGCGGTCACCGGGGAGCTGTTTTTT,CASSFVQAVTGELFF
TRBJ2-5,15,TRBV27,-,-,TGTGCCAGCAGTTTATCGCCGGGACCCGGAGAGACCCAGTACTTC,CASSLSPGPGETQYF
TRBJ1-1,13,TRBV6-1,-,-,TGTGCCAGCCTACTTTGGGGTGACGGTGAAGCTTTCTTT,CASLLWGDGEAFF